This T cell receptor (beta chain) stems from a study of T cells expressing NK-cell markers. Study context: CD3+CD56+NKG2C+, CD3+CD56+NKG2C- and CD3+CD56-NKG2C+ T cells, once sorted, supplied the TCR beta repertoires.

This CDR3 has 15 amino acids. The germline V gene has CDR1 MGHDK and CDR2 SYGVNS. From its re-call of the 5' RACE reads, TCRdb lists each CDR3 protein once, without DNA. Found here are 300,000 to 450,000 distinct CDR3 sequences; the top ten clones hold around 5.3%. The sample comprised blood T cells: a sorted CD56 or NKG2C T cell subset, CD4+ or CD8+ T cells, or bulk PBMC T cells (not recorded which). This receptor was taken from a man aged 18 to 69 in good health. The chain is built from TRBV25-1 and TRBJ2-2; checking the TCRdb D call of TRBD1 is not possible without DNA. This CDR3 reads CASSGWTGNTGELFF.